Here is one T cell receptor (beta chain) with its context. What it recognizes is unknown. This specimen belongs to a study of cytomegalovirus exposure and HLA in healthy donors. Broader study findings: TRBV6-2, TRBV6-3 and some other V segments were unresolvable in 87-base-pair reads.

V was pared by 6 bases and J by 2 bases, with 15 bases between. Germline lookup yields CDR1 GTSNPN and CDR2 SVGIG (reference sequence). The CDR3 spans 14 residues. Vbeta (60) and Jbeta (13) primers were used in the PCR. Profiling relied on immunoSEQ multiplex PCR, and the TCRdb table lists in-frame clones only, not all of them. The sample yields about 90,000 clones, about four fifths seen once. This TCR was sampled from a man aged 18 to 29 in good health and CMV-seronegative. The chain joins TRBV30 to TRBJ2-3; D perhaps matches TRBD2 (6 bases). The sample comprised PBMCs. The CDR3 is CACFIGRSTDTQYF. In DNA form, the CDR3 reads TGTGCCTGCTTCATAGGGAGGTCCACAGATACGCAGTATTTT. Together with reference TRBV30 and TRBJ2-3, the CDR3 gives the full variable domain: SQTIHQWPATLVQPVGSPLSLECTVEGTSNPNLYWYRQAAGRGLQLLFYSVGIGQISSEVPQNLSASRPQDRQFILSSKKLLLSDSGFYLCACFIGRSTDTQYFGPGTRLTVL.